One sample yielded the 16 T cell receptor beta chains listed below, sequenced in a study of chemoradiotherapy in HPV16-positive cancers. TCRdb keeps only in-frame clones here, not all; method: immunoSEQ multiplex PCR. The sample lists 20,000 to 30,000 clones, about 90% seen once, with about 4.5% in the top ten. Sequences were derived from blood, sampled from a patient who underwent chemoradiotherapy. The source of these receptors is a human donor with HPV-associated anogenital cancer.

V gene TRBV6-5 combines with J gene TRBJ1-1, with 7 bases that match TRBD1. Germline CDR1 MNHEY, CDR2 SVGAGI. The CDR3 sequence is 14 residues long. The trim removed 0 bases at V and 6 bases at J, leaving 4 bases unmatched. The DNA for the CDR3 is TGTGCCAGCAGTTACTCTAGTCAGGGGGCTGAAGCTTTCTTT. Protein product: CASSYSSQGAEAFF.

This clone was recorded only once. J is TRBJ1-5 and V is TRBV21-1. TRBV21-1 is a pseudogene. There are 16 residues in the CDR3. CDR3 residues: CASTPLVGWRNQPQHF. The CDR3, as DNA: TGTGCCAGCACCCCCTTGGTGGGGTGGAGGAATCAGCCCCAGCATTTT.

This chain links TRBV19 with TRBJ1-4; TRBD1 matches at 7 bases. The CDR3 sequence is 14 residues long. Germline values: CDR1 LNHDA, CDR2 SQIVND (reference sequence). V gave up 7 bases and J gave up 0 bases; unmatched junction bases: 2. CDR3 sequence reads: CASMGTATNEKLFF. The CDR3 nucleotides are TGTGCCAGTATGGGGACAGCAACTAATGAAAAACTGTTTTTT.

This chain joins TRBV4-3 and TRBJ2-5; the D is unclear. This CDR3 comprises 14 residues. Germline V lookup: CDR1 LGHNA, CDR2 YSLEER. Trimming left V 0 bases short and J 7 bases short, with 12 bases between. CDR3 coding DNA: TGCGCCAGCAGCCAAGATCGGTACATGGGGACCCAGTACTTC. The encoded protein is CASSQDRYMGTQYF.

Comment on this clone: Other DNA sequences in the same sample also yield this CDR3. V and J are TRBV7-2 and TRBJ2-3; 7 bases match TRBD1. CDR1 and CDR2 (germline): SGHTA, FQGNSA. V lost 0 bases to trimming and J lost 3 bases; unmatched junction nucleotides: 6. This CDR3 is 16 amino acids long. The DNA for the CDR3 is TGTGCCAGCAGCTTAGCGAGGGGGCTTTTGACAGATACGCAGTATTTT. It encodes CASSLARGLLTDTQYF.

V and J are TRBV7-2 and TRBJ2-7, with 12 bases identical to TRBD2. With V trimmed by 0 bases and J by 1 base, 4 bases remained unmatched. From germline, CDR1 is SGHTA and CDR2 FQGNSA. This CDR3 has 17 amino acids. The CDR3 sequence: CASSLALAGGTSYEQYF. The CDR3 coding sequence is TGTGCCAGCAGCTTAGCTCTAGCGGGGGGGACTTCCTACGAGCAGTACTTC.

J is TRBJ2-2 and V is TRBV11-2; 9 nucleotides align to TRBD1. The germline V gene has CDR1 SGHAT and CDR2 FQNNGV. The CDR3 is 15 amino acids. V dropped 5 bases and J dropped 3; count of bases not matched to a gene: 4. In DNA form, the CDR3 reads TGTGCCAGCAGCGGACAGGGGACCGACACCGGGGAGCTGTTTTTT. Protein product: CASSGQGTDTGELFF.

This sequence joins TRBV9 and TRBJ1-1; a possible D gene is TRBD1 (6 bases). This CDR3 spans 15 amino acids. V was trimmed by 2 bases and J by 2 bases, leaving 13 bases between them. Germline V gene lookup returns CDR1 SGDLS and CDR2 YYNGEE. The DNA of the CDR3 is TGTGCCAGCAGCGTGGCAAGGGGGGGAAACACTGAAGCTTTCTTT. Amino acid sequence: CASSVARGGNTEAFF.

This sequence joins TRBV9 and TRBJ2-3; 9 bases map to TRBD2. After removal of 4 bases from V and 6 bases from J, the junction contained 9 bases not matched to a gene. The CDR3 length is 15 residues. The V gene's germline CDR1 is SGDLS and CDR2 YYNGEE. For the CDR3, the DNA is TGTGCCAGCAGCCCCCAGCCGCGGGGGGGCGATACGCAGTATTTT. This encodes CASSPQPRGGDTQYF.

The V and J genes are TRBV4-3 and TRBJ1-2, with D hard to call. Per the germline V gene, CDR1 is LGHNA and CDR2 is YSLEER. V gave up 0 bases and J gave up 0 bases, with 11 bases separating them. This CDR3 is built from 16 residues. CDR3 DNA: TGCGCCAGCAGCCAAGATTGGGCCGTGGCTAACTATGGCTACACCTTC. It is translated as CASSQDWAVANYGYTF.

This rearrangement joins TRBV30 to TRBJ1-2; maybe TRBD1 (5 bases). V lost 3 bases, J lost 1 base, and 15 bases lay in between. This CDR3 is built from 15 residues. Germline lookup yields CDR1 GTSNPN and CDR2 SVGIG (reference sequence). The CDR3 DNA reads as TGTGCCTGGAGCCCTCTTGAGGGGATTAACTATGGCTACACCTTC. This sequence encodes CAWSPLEGINYGYTF.

On this clone: Germline is not matched at one junction end, which may reflect a read error. The chain uses TRBV7-2 and TRBJ2-7; no definite D call. Germline V gene lookup returns CDR1 SGHTA and CDR2 FQGNSA. CDR3 length: 13 residues. In DNA form, the CDR3 reads TGTGCCGGCAGCACGATCCAGCCCTACGAGCAGTACTTC. Translating it yields CAGSTIQPYEQYF.

V usage is TRBV6-1 and J usage is TRBJ1-3; 8 bases fit TRBD1. CDR3 length: 15 residues. The germline gives CDR1 MNHNS, CDR2 SASEGT. The ends lost 7 bases at V and 0 bases at J; junction bases unmatched: 5. The CDR3: CASTLTGASGNTIYF. Here the CDR3 DNA reads TGTGCCAGCACCTTGACAGGGGCCTCTGGAAACACCATATATTTT.

This clone is a singleton in its sample. The chain carries TRBV5-1 and TRBJ1-5, with 9 bases aligning to TRBD1. Germline V CDR1 and CDR2: SGHRS, YFSETQ. V lost 0 bases, J lost 6 bases, and 4 bases stayed unmatched. This CDR3 is built from 15 residues. The CDR3 spells CASSLEGQGSQPQHF. Written as DNA, the CDR3 is TGCGCCAGCAGCTTGGAGGGACAGGGATCTCAGCCCCAGCATTTT.

This clone was counted once. The rearrangement joins TRBV19 to TRBJ1-6; D uncertain. The CDR3 is 12 amino acids. CDR1 is LNHDA and CDR2 is SQIVND in the germline V gene (reference sequence). Trimming took 6 bases from V and 14 from J, leaving 14 bases between them. CDR3 nucleotide sequence: TGTGCCAGTAGCAGCCAGGATTCCGCCCTCCACTTT. This gives the protein CASSSQDSALHF.

The chain carries TRBV30 and TRBJ1-4, with TRBD1 identical over 8 bases. The germline gives CDR1 GTSNPN, CDR2 SVGIG (reference sequence). V shed 6 bases, J shed 4 bases, and the junction held 4 bases outside the gene matches. The CDR3 spans 13 residues. The chain's CDR3 is CACQQGDNEKLFF. CDR3 sequence (DNA): TGTGCCTGTCAACAGGGGGATAATGAAAAACTGTTTTTT.